This is a list of T cell receptor beta chains from one sample in a study of patients and donors after allogeneic stem cell transplantation. TCRdb passed the RT-PCR reads through MiXCR, listing each CDR3 protein once. The repertoire has over 65,000 distinct CDR3 sequences, about 30% of them found once; the top ten carry less than 30%. Input material: blood, either unsorted or a sorted T cell fraction (not recorded which). These receptors were obtained from a human donor who was either an allogeneic HSCT recipient or a stem cell or donor lymphocyte infusion donor (not recorded which). It is not recorded whose cells these are; they may come from a transplant donor. Each CDR3 is given with its conserved first and last residue. A D gene is named only where the DNA matches it firmly. Where a row states a size, it is once, few, many or the class of an expanded clone; other rows omit it.

many	TRBV30	TRBJ1-2	.	CAWTTRGTNYGYTF	TGTGCCTGGACCACCCGGGGAACTAACTATGGCTACACCTTC
.	TRBV29-1	TRBJ1-1	.	CSVITKNTEAFF	TGCAGCGTTATCACTAAGAACACTGAAGCTTTCTTT
few	TRBV9	TRBJ2-1	.	CASSVVSGGNEQFF	TGTGCCAGCAGCGTAGTGAGCGGAGGCAATGAGCAGTTCTTC
.	TRBV27	TRBJ2-2	.	CASSYSGELFF	TGTGCCAGCAGTTATTCCGGGGAGCTGTTTTTT
.	TRBV9	TRBJ2-7	.	CASSVTGRVNEQYF	TGTGCCAGCAGCGTTACAGGGAGGGTCAACGAGCAGTACTTC
.	TRBV19	TRBJ2-1	TRBD2	CASTLSGTVYNEQFF	TGTGCCAGTACCCTTAGCGGGACGGTTTACAATGAGCAGTTCTTC
.	TRBV7-2	TRBJ2-2	.	CASSLGRWISTGELFF	TGTGCCAGCAGCTTAGGACGGTGGATCTCGACCGGGGAGCTGTTTTTT
few	TRBV6-6	TRBJ2-6	.	CAISPLGRSGANVLTF	TGTGCCATCTCGCCACTGGGACGTAGCGGGGCCAACGTCCTGACTTTC
.	TRBV5-1	TRBJ2-5	.	CASSLSGTRRETQYF	TGCGCCAGCAGCTTGTCCGGTACTCGGAGAGAGACCCAGTACTTC
few	TRBV5-1	TRBJ1-1	.	CASSLEPREFGTEAFF	TGCGCCAGCAGCTTGGAACCCAGGGAGTTTGGCACTGAAGCTTTCTTT
.	TRBV7-9	TRBJ1-6	TRBD1	CASSFSGGPYNSPLHF	TGTGCCAGCAGCTTCTCAGGGGGACCCTATAATTCACCCCTCCACTTT
.	TRBV20-1	TRBJ1-1	.	CSAFLNTEAFF	TGCAGTGCTTTCCTGAACACTGAAGCTTTCTTT
few	TRBV6-5	TRBJ1-2	.	CASSFLGGGYTF	TGTGCCAGCAGTTTCCTGGGAGGTGGCTACACCTTC
.	TRBV11-3	TRBJ2-3	.	CASSFGRSTDTQYF	TGTGCCAGCAGCTTTGGACGCAGCACAGATACGCAGTATTTT
few	TRBV5-5	TRBJ1-1	TRBD1	CASSLVGGTTEAFF	TGTGCCAGCAGCTTGGTAGGGGGCACCACTGAAGCTTTCTTT
once	TRBV10-3	TRBJ2-7	TRBD2	CAITPSGRGEIEQYF	TGTGCCATCACCCCTAGCGGGAGAGGGGAAATTGAGCAGTACTTC
.	TRBV24-1	TRBJ2-3	.	CATSIGGATDTQYF	TGTGCCACCAGCATTGGGGGGGCAACAGATACGCAGTATTTT
few	TRBV6-5	TRBJ1-6	.	CASTRSSGLYSPLHF	TGTGCCAGCACCAGGTCCAGCGGACTTTATTCACCCCTCCACTTT
.	TRBV29-1	TRBJ2-7	.	CSVVNRGHEQYF	TGCAGCGTTGTCAATAGAGGACACGAGCAGTACTTC
.	TRBV21-1	TRBJ1-5	.	CASKGARVTRNYQPQHF	TGTGCCAGCAAGGGAGCCCGTGTCACCCGAAACTATCAGCCCCAGCATTTT
.	TRBV11-3	TRBJ1-6	.	CASSRRDNSYNSPLHF	TGTGCCAGCAGCAGAAGGGACAACTCCTATAATTCACCCCTCCACTTT
.	TRBV7-8	TRBJ2-5	TRBD2	CASSTTSGSGETQYF	TGTGCCAGCAGCACAACTAGCGGGAGCGGAGAGACCCAGTACTTC
once	TRBV5-1	TRBJ2-7	.	CASSFGEGYEQYF	TGCGCCAGCAGCTTCGGCGAGGGATACGAGCAGTACTTC
few	TRBV29-1	TRBJ2-7	TRBD1	CSVDTGTVSYEQYF	TGCAGCGTCGATACCGGGACAGTCTCCTACGAGCAGTACTTC
.	TRBV15	TRBJ2-7	.	CATSSVITSYEQYF	TGTGCCACCAGCAGTGTAATCACCTCCTACGAGCAGTACTTC
few	TRBV27	TRBJ1-6	TRBD1	CASRRGGAGSPLHF	TGTGCCAGCAGGAGAGGGGGCGCGGGTTCACCCCTCCACTTT
.	TRBV25-1	TRBJ2-1	.	CASSEGQTIYNEQFF	TGTGCCAGCAGTGAAGGCCAGACAATTTACAATGAGCAGTTCTTC
.	TRBV5-1	TRBJ2-6	.	CASSLLTGANVLTF	TGCGCCAGCAGCTTGTTGACAGGGGCCAACGTCCTGACTTTC
few	TRBV29-1	TRBJ2-7	.	CSVVGGAGVSYEQYF	TGCAGCGTTGTTGGCGGGGCAGGGGTTTCCTACGAGCAGTACTTC
.	TRBV5-6	TRBJ1-1	.	CASSQMGKNTEAFF	TGTGCCAGCAGCCAAATGGGGAAGAACACTGAAGCTTTCTTT
.	TRBV12-3/TRBV12-4	TRBJ2-2	TRBD2	CASTPWRGTGELFF	TGTGCCAGCACCCCATGGCGGGGGACCGGGGAGCTGTTTTTT
.	TRBV15	TRBJ1-1	.	CATSRDRGVTEAFF	TGTGCCACCAGCAGAGATCGCGGGGTCACTGAAGCTTTCTTT
.	TRBV7-6	TRBJ2-2	.	CASSLTWRGQELFF	TGTGCCAGCAGCTTAACTTGGAGGGGCCAGGAGCTGTTTTTT
.	TRBV20-1	TRBJ2-1	TRBD1	CSATRDRSYNEQFF	TGCAGTGCTACCCGGGACAGATCCTACAATGAGCAGTTCTTC
.	TRBV7-9	TRBJ1-3	TRBD1	CASSPTGAAGNTIYF	TGTGCCAGCAGCCCGACAGGGGCGGCTGGAAACACCATATATTTT
few	TRBV12-3/TRBV12-4	TRBJ1-2	TRBD1	CASRGRQGNYGYTF	TGTGCCAGCAGAGGACGACAGGGTAACTATGGCTACACCTTC
few	TRBV6-2/TRBV6-3	TRBJ2-5	.	CASSGTLQETQYF	TGTGCCAGCAGTGGGACACTTCAAGAGACCCAGTACTTC
.	TRBV19	TRBJ1-3	.	CASSISAPPRNTIYF	TGTGCCAGTAGTATTTCGGCCCCGCCGAGAAACACCATATATTTT
many	TRBV18	TRBJ2-1	.	CASSPRPLLEQFF	TGTGCCAGCTCACCACGCCCCTTACTTGAGCAGTTCTTC
few	TRBV20-1	TRBJ2-3	.	CSARGDPTDTQYF	TGCAGTGCTAGAGGGGATCCCACAGATACGCAGTATTTT
.	TRBV7-2	TRBJ1-6	.	CASSLAGRDSPLHF	TGTGCCAGCAGCTTAGCCGGACGGGATTCACCCCTCCACTTT
.	TRBV12-3/TRBV12-4	TRBJ2-7	TRBD2	CASSPPPTSGSYEQYF	TGTGCCAGCAGCCCACCCCCAACTAGCGGCTCCTACGAGCAGTACTTC
.	TRBV12-3/TRBV12-4	TRBJ1-2	.	CASSFAGYGYTF	TGTGCCAGCAGTTTCGCGGGCTATGGCTACACCTTC
.	TRBV4-1	TRBJ2-5	.	CASSQARLLGYRETQYF	TGCGCCAGCAGCCAAGCTCGTTTACTAGGGTACCGAGAGACCCAGTACTTC
few	TRBV2	TRBJ2-7	.	CASSELDLGSYEQYF	TGTGCCAGCAGTGAGTTGGACTTAGGATCCTACGAGCAGTACTTC
many	TRBV3-1	TRBJ2-2	.	CASSWFPPNTGELFF	TGTGCCAGCAGCTGGTTCCCGCCGAACACCGGGGAGCTGTTTTTT
few	TRBV20-1	TRBJ1-2	.	CSASRDTYGYTF	TGCAGTGCAAGCCGGGACACCTATGGCTACACCTTC